These 8 T cell receptor beta chains originate from one sample sequenced in a study of blood T cell repertoires in COVID-19. The repertoire was sequenced with immunoSEQ multiplex PCR; TCRdb's copy has only in-frame clones and lacks some. The sample records more than 20,000 clones, approximately 86% being singletons. The specimen sequenced was peripheral blood. All receptors derive from a man aged 50 to 59 with active COVID-19.

The chain joins TRBV4-2 to TRBJ1-3; D is unclear. The germline V gene encodes CDR1 LGHNA and CDR2 YNFKEQ. With 0 bases removed from V and 1 base from J, the gap between germline ends came to 7 bases. This CDR3 is built from 15 residues. CDR3 residues: CASSQDRHSGNTIYF. For the CDR3, the DNA is TGTGCCAGCAGCCAAGATAGACATTCTGGAAACACCATATATTTT.

V usage is TRBV5-6 and J usage is TRBJ2-3; 7 bases match TRBD2. J was trimmed by 0 bases and V by 0 bases; bases with no gene match: 4. CDR1 is SGHDT and CDR2 is YYEEEE in the germline V gene. The CDR3 is made up of 16 amino acids. CDR3 sequence: CASSLVLALSTDTQYF. The CDR3, as DNA: TGTGCCAGCAGCTTGGTACTAGCGCTTAGCACAGATACGCAGTATTTT.

The table lists this clone with a count of one. The chain combines TRBV5-6 with TRBJ2-3; no definite D call. Germline lookup yields CDR1 SGHDT and CDR2 YYEEEE. The CDR3 loop spans 14 amino acids. V was shortened by 4 bases and J by 1 base, with 10 bases between the two germline ends. Here the CDR3 reads CASSRGWGTDTQYF. Here the CDR3 DNA reads TGTGCCAGCAGCCGAGGCTGGGGCACAGATACGCAGTATTTT.

By share of the sample, this clone is medium-sized. The chain carries TRBV7-9 and TRBJ2-2; D remains ambiguous. This CDR3 region has 13 residues. Germline-derived CDR1 and CDR2 are SEHNR and FQNEAQ (reference sequence). Trimming removed 5 bases from V and 4 bases from J, with 8 bases in between. CDR3: CASSVTGTGELFF. CDR3 sequence (DNA): TGTGCCAGCAGCGTAACGGGCACCGGGGAGCTGTTTTTT.

This rearrangement joins TRBV12-5 to TRBJ2-7, with 9 positions matching TRBD2. V shed 0 bases and J 4 bases; nucleotides not matched to a gene: 4. The CDR3 extends over 15 amino acids. Germline CDR1 LGHNT, CDR2 FRNRAP. The CDR3 DNA sequence: TGTGCTAGTGGTTTGGTAGCGGGGGGCTCTTACGAGCAGTACTTC. It encodes CASGLVAGGSYEQYF. Using reference TRBV12-5 and TRBJ2-7 for the parts outside the CDR3, the full variable domain is DARVTQTPRHKVTEMGQEVTMRCQPILGHNTVFWYRQTMMQGLELLAYFRNRAPLDDSGMPKDRFSAEMPDATLATLKIQPSEPRDSAVYFCASGLVAGGSYEQYFGPGTRLTVT.

The chain links TRBV28 to TRBJ2-5; D perhaps matches TRBD2 (6 bases). Germline lookup yields CDR1 MDHEN and CDR2 SYDVKM. CDR3 length: 13 amino acids. V lost 4 bases and J lost 2, with 8 bases in between. CDR3 amino acids: CASSSAGQETQYF. The CDR3 region has the DNA TGTGCCAGCAGTTCAGCGGGTCAAGAGACCCAGTACTTC. Variable domain in full (rest from reference TRBV28 and TRBJ2-5): DVKVTQSSRYLVKRTGEKVFLECVQDMDHENMFWYRQDPGLGLRLIYFSYDVKMKEKGDIPEGYSVSREKKERFSLILESASTNQTSMYLCASSSAGQETQYFGPGTRLLVL.

This chain links TRBV12-3 or TRBV12-4 with TRBJ2-5; possibly TRBD1 for D (5 bases). Trimming took 2 bases from V and 3 from J, leaving 7 bases between them. The CDR3 extends over 13 amino acids. CDR3 sequence: CASSLYRKETQYF. As DNA, the CDR3 is TGTGCCAGCAGTTTATACAGGAAAGAGACCCAGTACTTC.

The chain uses TRBV5-1 and TRBJ2-4; 8 bases fit TRBD1. This CDR3 is built from 16 residues. Germline loops: CDR1 SGHRS, CDR2 YFSETQ. V shed 5 bases, J shed 0 bases, and the junction held 7 bases outside the gene matches. This chain's CDR3 is CASSPGGGQAKNIQYF. The CDR3 DNA follows: TGCGCCAGCAGTCCAGGGGGCGGTCAAGCCAAAAACATTCAGTACTTC.